Below are 9 T cell receptor beta chains sequenced from a single sample in a study of blood T cell repertoires in COVID-19. Method: immunoSEQ multiplex PCR; TCRdb's copy keeps in-frame clones and lacks some. Of about 250,000 clones listed, 70% to 90% are singletons. Sequenced sample: PBMCs or T cells enriched from blood (not recorded which). These receptors all stem from a woman in her 30s who had recovered from COVID-19.

The rearrangement links TRBV9 to TRBJ1-5; TRBD1 is a possible D gene (5 bases). CDR3 length: 15 residues. Germline CDR1 SGDLS, CDR2 YYNGEE. V was shortened by 3 bases and J by 3 bases, with 13 bases between the two germline ends. CDR3 in amino acids: CASSAAGGFNQPQHF. As DNA, the CDR3 is TGTGCCAGCAGCGCCGCCGGGGGATTCAATCAGCCCCAGCATTTT.

The chain couples TRBV29-1 to TRBJ2-5; the D is unclear. The germline V and J ends were trimmed by 3 bases and 5 bases, with 7 bases remaining between them. The CDR3 has 11 amino acids. Germline assignment: CDR1 SQVTM and CDR2 ANQGSEA. CDR3 loop: CSVERRETQYF. The CDR3 region has the DNA TGCAGCGTTGAGAGGCGGGAGACCCAGTACTTC.

V gene TRBV28 combines with J gene TRBJ2-7; D possibly corresponds to TRBD2 (5 bases). The CDR3 is made up of 12 amino acids. Germline loops: CDR1 MDHEN, CDR2 SYDVKM. Trimming cost V 4 bases and J 9 bases, with 13 bases left between them. CDR3: CASSYPSRGQYF. CDR3 nucleotides: TGTGCCAGCAGTTACCCGTCTCGGGGGCAGTACTTC.

This chain joins TRBV25-1 and TRBJ2-1; 9 positions agree with TRBD2. CDR1 MGHDK and CDR2 SYGVNS come from the germline V gene. V shed 6 bases and J 5 bases; nucleotides not matched to a gene: 8. This CDR3 has 15 amino acids. The CDR3 loop is CASSLAGPPNNEQFF. DNA for the CDR3: TGTGCCAGCAGCCTAGCGGGACCCCCTAACAATGAGCAGTTCTTC.

This clone was picked up one time. The chain combines TRBV27 with TRBJ1-2, with 12 nucleotides matching TRBD1. The CDR3 is 14 amino acids. Germline V gives CDR1 MNHEY, CDR2 SMNVEV (reference sequence). Trimming took 6 bases from V and 8 from J; bases not matched to a gene: 7. The CDR3 bases are TGTGCCAGCAGGGGACAGGGGGCGCAGGGGGGCTACACCTTC. Translated, it gives CASRGQGAQGGYTF.

J is TRBJ2-2 and V is TRBV5-1; 7 bases line up with TRBD1. The CDR3 consists of 17 residues. V lost 5 bases and J lost 6; bases outside the gene matches: 16. From germline, CDR1 is SGHRS and CDR2 YFSETQ. In DNA, the CDR3 is TGCGCCAGCAGTTTGACTCGAGGGGGCGCATACGCCGGGGAGCTGTTTTTT. Translated: CASSLTRGGAYAGELFF.

The rearrangement uses TRBV28 and TRBJ1-2; 8 bases are a match to TRBD1. Germline V CDR1 and CDR2: MDHEN, SYDVKM. The CDR3 has 13 amino acids. Unmatched junction bases numbered 5, after V lost 10 bases and J lost 1 base. DNA of the CDR3: TGTGCCACACACAGGGGGGATAACTATGGCTACACCTTC. Protein: CATHRGDNYGYTF.

The CDR3 DNA follows: TGCGCCAGCAGCTTTAGACACAGGGACTACGAGCAGTACTTC. Its translation is CASSFRHRDYEQYF. This chain joins TRBV4-1 and TRBJ2-7; D perhaps matches TRBD1 (6 bases). Germline CDR1 and CDR2: MGHRA and YSYEKL. The CDR3 runs 14 residues. The ends were cut back, 5 bases at V and 3 bases at J, with 14 bases in the middle.

This sequence joins TRBV28 and TRBJ2-1; a possible D gene is TRBD1 (5 bases). This CDR3 is built from 11 residues. V lost 10 bases and J 10 bases, leaving 14 bases between the germline ends. Germline V gene data show CDR1 as MDHEN and CDR2 as SYDVKM. In nucleotides, the CDR3 is TGTGCCACGGCCAGGGTGGACGAGCAGTTCTTC. It yields the protein CATARVDEQFF.